Listed here are 16 T cell receptor beta chains from one sample, sequenced in a study of CD8 T cells in ankylosing spondylitis. The study, taken as a whole, reports: Made up of about eight highly homologous variants, a TCR beta motif appeared characteristic of ankylosing spondylitis blood.

TCRdb called the 5' RACE reads again in MiXCR, with one record for every CDR3 protein. Counted here are 650,000 to 800,000 distinct CDR3 sequences, 15% to 20% occurring once; the ten biggest clones make up 19%. The antigens of these receptors remain unknown. Sequenced: blood, either unsorted or a sorted T cell fraction (not recorded which). Source of these receptors: a male donor with ankylosing spondylitis.

The CDR3 DNA reads TGTGCCAGCAGCCAAGAGGGCCAGACACCGATTGAAGCTTTCTTT. Its translation is CASSQEGQTPIEAFF. This chain connects TRBV14 to TRBJ1-1, with D unclear. Germline V CDR1 and CDR2: SGHDN, FVKESK. The V gene lost 0 bases and the J gene lost 7 bases, with 15 bases spanning the gap. The CDR3 consists of 15 residues.

This clonotype has just a few counts. This rearrangement joins TRBV24-1 to TRBJ2-7, with D unresolved. The V end lost 2 bases, the J end lost 3 bases, and 10 bases lay between the germline ends. The CDR3 is made up of 14 amino acids. From germline, CDR1 is KGHDR and CDR2 SFDVKD. The CDR3 DNA follows: TGTGCCACCAGTGATTCCCGCTTGAGCTACGAGCAGTACTTC. This translates into CATSDSRLSYEQYF.

The V call is TRBV20-1, the J call TRBJ2-5, with D unresolved. Trimming took off 1 base at V and 4 bases at J, with 7 bases between the two ends. CDR1 and CDR2 from the germline V gene are DFQATT and SNEGSKA (reference sequence). The CDR3 covers 12 residues. The CDR3 region has the DNA TGCAGTGCTAGAGGGGTTTTAGAGACCCAGTACTTC. Translated: CSARGVLETQYF.

The chain joins TRBV11-2 to TRBJ1-2; 8 bases match TRBD1. This CDR3 is built from 18 residues. V shed 0 bases and J 5 bases; nucleotides not matched to a gene: 14. Germline CDR1 SGHAT, CDR2 FQNNGV. The CDR3 protein is CASSLDGSTWTGLYGYTF. For the CDR3, the DNA is TGTGCCAGCAGCTTAGATGGTAGTACTTGGACAGGGCTATATGGCTACACCTTC.

Only a few counts were recorded for this clonotype. The rearrangement links TRBV11-2 to TRBJ2-2; D could derive from TRBD1 or TRBD2 (5 bases each). Trimming left V 4 bases short and J 7 bases short, with 28 bases between. Germline loops: CDR1 SGHAT, CDR2 FQNNGV. The CDR3 spans 19 residues. The CDR3 DNA sequence: TGTGCCAGCAGCTCCTTTTTCAACCGGGACCCCGAAGGTGACGGGGAGCTGTTTTTT. It codes for CASSSFFNRDPEGDGELFF.

V and J are TRBV5-1 and TRBJ1-1, with 7 nucleotides matching TRBD1. CDR3 length equals 14 residues. Germline V lookup: CDR1 SGHRS, CDR2 YFSETQ. J gave up 1 base and V 4 bases, and 4 bases lay outside the gene matches. The CDR3 loop is CASSNRTGNTEAFF. Here the CDR3 DNA reads TGCGCCAGCAGCAATCGGACAGGGAACACTGAAGCTTTCTTT.

The chain links TRBV6-5 to TRBJ2-2; 7 bases align to TRBD1. The CDR3 length is 15 residues. V trimming: 3 bases; J trimming: 5 bases; junction bases outside the gene matches: 6. In germline, CDR1 is MNHEY, CDR2 SVGAGI. In DNA form, the CDR3 reads TGTGCCAGCAGTTATCAGGCAGGGGGTACCGGGGAGCTGTTTTTT. This translates into CASSYQAGGTGELFF.

The rearrangement joins TRBV7-8 to TRBJ2-2; tentatively, D is TRBD2 (6 bases). Per germline, CDR1 SGHVS and CDR2 FQNEAQ. The CDR3 runs to 18 residues. V lost 1 base and J lost 3, with 18 bases in between. CDR3 coding DNA: TGTGCCAGCAGCTTAGAGGTCCGGGACTTCGATGACACCGGGGAGCTGTTTTTT. This sequence encodes CASSLEVRDFDDTGELFF.

This clonotype was seen a few times. The chain uses TRBV7-6 and TRBJ2-3; perhaps D is TRBD1 or TRBD2 (5 bases each). V was trimmed by 0 bases and J by 6 bases, leaving 16 bases between them. The CDR3 runs to 16 residues. Germline CDR1 is SGHVS and CDR2 is FNYEAQ. CDR3 sequence: CASSLAEPGTGDTQYF. CDR3 in DNA: TGTGCCAGCAGCTTAGCTGAGCCGGGGACCGGGGATACGCAGTATTTT.

The rearrangement joins TRBV12-3 or TRBV12-4 to TRBJ2-5; TRBD2 agrees at 7 bases. The CDR3 contains 12 residues. J lost 13 bases, V lost 3 bases, and 8 bases had no gene match. The CDR3 is CASSFEGGILYF. DNA of the CDR3: TGTGCCAGCAGTTTCGAGGGAGGGATTCTGTACTTC.

The chain recombines TRBV4-1 with TRBJ1-3; D is possibly TRBD1 (5 bases). Per germline, CDR1 MGHRA and CDR2 YSYEKL. This CDR3 comprises 16 residues. Deletions cut 3 bases from V and 2 bases from J, with 14 bases between. As DNA, the CDR3 is TGCGCCAGCAGCCACGACCGCCGGGGGGCTGGAAACACCATATATTTT. Its translation is CASSHDRRGAGNTIYF.

This clonotype was counted ten times or more. V and J are TRBV29-1 and TRBJ1-4; D ambiguous. The V and J ends lost 4 bases and 8 bases respectively, with 11 bases between them. From germline, CDR1 is SQVTM and CDR2 ANQGSEA. The CDR3 spans 12 residues. The CDR3 DNA sequence: TGCAGCGTTGGCATCGCGGGGGAAAAACTGTTTTTT. Protein: CSVGIAGEKLFF.

In this sample, this clonotype turned up many times. The chain is built from TRBV4-2 and TRBJ1-5; TRBD1 might be the D (5 bases). In germline, CDR1 is LGHNA, CDR2 YNFKEQ. The length of the CDR3 is 14 residues. V lost 3 bases and J 4 bases, leaving 10 bases between the germline ends. The CDR3 sequence is CASSHLRGNQPQHF. CDR3 nucleotides: TGTGCCAGCAGCCATCTTAGGGGTAATCAGCCCCAGCATTTT.

V gene TRBV5-1 combines with J gene TRBJ1-2; 9 positions match TRBD1. The CDR3 is made up of 14 amino acids. Germline V lookup: CDR1 SGHRS, CDR2 YFSETQ. The V gene end was trimmed by 0 bases and the J gene end by 8 bases; junction bases not matched to a gene: 5. CDR3 protein: CASSLVGQGNGYTF. The DNA of the CDR3 is TGCGCCAGCAGCTTGGTAGGACAGGGGAACGGCTACACCTTC.

This clonotype was detected many times. The rearrangement links TRBV15 to TRBJ1-5; D is uncertain. V gave up 1 base and J gave up 2 bases, with 9 bases separating them. The V gene's germline CDR1 is LNHNV and CDR2 YYDKDF (reference sequence). The CDR3 is made up of 15 amino acids. The CDR3 sequence: CATSRGWAGNQPQHF. CDR3 in DNA: TGTGCCACCAGCAGAGGATGGGCTGGCAATCAGCCCCAGCATTTT.

The rearrangement joins TRBV29-1 to TRBJ2-4, with D maybe TRBD2 (7 bases). Looked up from germline, CDR1 is SQVTM and CDR2 is ANQGSEA. The CDR3 has 17 amino acids. V lost 5 bases and J lost 0, with 20 bases in between. The CDR3 DNA reads as TGCAGCGTTATTCCATGGGGGGGGCCCCTAGCCAAAAACATTCAGTACTTC. Its translation is CSVIPWGGPLAKNIQYF.